A single sample is the source of the 14 T cell receptor beta chains below, sequenced in a study of blood T cells in healthy people across ages. With a J-beta primer mix and a sample-barcoded 5' primer, a second PCR ran roughly 6 to 12 cycles. From the 5' RACE reads, TCRdb called clonotypes with MiXCR, one entry per CDR3 protein. The sample lists hundreds of thousands of distinct CDR3 sequences, roughly three fifths seen once, with approximately 37% in the top ten. Material: blood. All receptors come from a man aged 60 to 69 in good health.

The V and J genes are TRBV6-5 and TRBJ2-2; 8 bases line up with TRBD1. The CDR3 totals 14 residues. The germline V gene has CDR1 MNHEY and CDR2 SVGAGI. V shed 6 bases and J 4 bases; nucleotides not matched to a gene: 4. In DNA, the CDR3 is TGTGCCAGCAGGAGGACAGGGATCACCGGGGAGCTGTTTTTT. It is translated as CASRRTGITGELFF.

This chain connects TRBV15 to TRBJ2-7; unclear D gene. The J call may be incorrect, as the DNA end agrees better with TRBJ2-5. Per germline, CDR1 LNHNV and CDR2 YYDKDF (reference sequence). This CDR3 contains 15 residues. CDR3 sequence (DNA): TGTGCCACCAGCAGAGATACGGCAGGACGAGAGACCCAGTACTTC. Translation gives CATSRDTAGRETQYF.

This chain uses TRBV21-1 with TRBJ1-2; the DNA was not compared with TRBD1, the D call given in the table. TRBV21-1 is an annotated pseudogene. The CDR3 totals 15 residues. CDR3 nucleotides: TGTGCCAGCAGCAAAGTCGGCGACAGGGTCTATGGCTACACCTTC. It translates to CASSKVGDRVYGYTF.

This chain uses TRBV28 with TRBJ1-4; weak D call: TRBD1 (6 bases). The CDR3 contains 14 residues. Germline loops: CDR1 MDHEN, CDR2 SYDVKM. V was clipped by 4 bases and J by 4 bases, with 10 bases between them. The CDR3 sequence: CASSSGTLNEKLFF. CDR3 coding DNA: TGTGCCAGCAGTTCGGGGACACTTAATGAAAAACTGTTTTTT.

J is TRBJ1-2 and V is TRBV6-1; D not resolved. The ends were cut back, 6 bases at V and 8 bases at J, with 13 bases in the middle. Per germline, CDR1 MNHNS and CDR2 SASEGT. This CDR3 is built from 12 residues. The CDR3 reads CASRETGVGYTF. CDR3 in DNA: TGTGCCAGCAGGGAAACGGGTGTCGGCTACACCTTC.

This clonotype was seen a handful of times. J is TRBJ1-2 and V is TRBV24-1; TRBD1 is a possible D gene (6 bases). Germline CDR1 and CDR2: KGHDR and SFDVKD. This CDR3 region has 14 residues. The ends were cut back, 3 bases at V and 7 bases at J, with 14 bases in the middle. The CDR3 sequence: CATSDRTAGGGYTF. The DNA for the CDR3 is TGTGCCACCAGTGATAGGACAGCCGGTGGTGGCTACACCTTC.

A few counts support this clonotype. This rearrangement joins TRBV7-9 to TRBJ2-5; 13 bases agree with TRBD2. CDR1 and CDR2 (germline): SEHNR, FQNEAQ (reference sequence). The CDR3 loop spans 16 amino acids. V trimming: 5 bases; J trimming: 3 bases; junction bases outside the gene matches: 6. The CDR3 nucleotides are TGTGCCAGCAGCCCGGGACTAGCGGGGAGTGAAGAGACCCAGTACTTC. This gives the protein CASSPGLAGSEETQYF. The variable domain in full, with the rest retrieved from reference TRBV7-9 and TRBJ2-5, is DTGVSQNPRHKITKRGQNVTFRCDPISEHNRLYWYRQTLGQGPEFLTYFQNEAQLEKSRLLSDRFSAERPKGSFSTLEIQRTEQGDSAMYLCASSPGLAGSEETQYFGPGTRLLVL.

The chain is built from TRBV10-3 and TRBJ1-2; 7 bases agree with TRBD1. The germline V gene encodes CDR1 ENHRY and CDR2 SYGVKD. J was trimmed by 4 bases and V by 0 bases; bases with no gene match: 8. The CDR3 is 16 amino acids. Here the CDR3 reads CAISESGQTLGYGYTF. The CDR3 DNA is TGTGCCATCAGTGAGTCGGGACAGACGTTAGGCTATGGCTACACCTTC.

This clonotype was seen many times. The V and J genes are TRBV10-3 and TRBJ2-3, with D uncertain. The ends were cut back, 7 bases at V and 0 bases at J, with 8 bases in the middle. Per germline, CDR1 ENHRY and CDR2 SYGVKD. This CDR3 is 13 amino acids long. The CDR3 region is CAINSKSTDTQYF. CDR3 DNA: TGTGCCATCAATAGCAAAAGCACAGATACGCAGTATTTT.

CDR3 sequence (DNA): TGCAGTGCTAGAGGTGCTCTCGGGTTTTATAGCAATCAGCCCCAGCATTTT. It encodes CSARGALGFYSNQPQHF. The rearrangement uses TRBV20-1 and TRBJ1-5; unclear D gene. V lost 1 base, J lost 0 bases, and 16 bases lay in between. Germline values: CDR1 DFQATT, CDR2 SNEGSKA (reference sequence). The CDR3 spans 17 residues.

In DNA form, the CDR3 reads TGTGCCAGCAGCCCGGACCGGGGGCCTCGGGGCTACACCTTC. It yields the protein CASSPDRGPRGYTF. The rearrangement links TRBV7-2 to TRBJ1-2; maybe TRBD1 (6 bases). Germline CDR1 is SGHTA and CDR2 is FQGNSA. The CDR3 sequence is 14 residues long. V dropped 5 bases and J dropped 8 bases, with 18 bases sitting between them. The full variable domain, in which reference TRBV7-2 and TRBJ1-2 provide the parts outside the CDR3, is GAGVSQSPSNKVTEKGKDVELRCDPISGHTALYWYRQSLGQGLEFLIYFQGNSAPDKSGLPSDRFSAERTGGSVSTLTIQRTQQEDSAVYLCASSPDRGPRGYTFGSGTRLTVV.

The chain employs TRBV7-9 and TRBJ2-6; either TRBD1 or TRBD2 may supply D (5 bases each). Germline assignment: CDR1 SEHNR and CDR2 FQNEAQ (reference sequence). Trimming took off 0 bases at V and 0 bases at J, with 15 bases between the two ends. The CDR3 is 19 residues long. The CDR3 DNA sequence: TGTGCCAGCAGCTTAGCTTCCCCGGGGCCTAGCTCTGGGGCCAACGTCCTGACTTTC. Translated: CASSLASPGPSSGANVLTF.

This clonotype was recorded a few times. V and J are TRBV7-9 and TRBJ2-3; 8 nucleotides match TRBD2. The CDR3 covers 15 residues. V trimming: 5 bases; J trimming: 3 bases; junction bases outside the gene matches: 7. CDR1 is SEHNR, CDR2 FQNEAQ, per germline (reference sequence). The chain's CDR3 is CASSPGGGGTDTQYF. In DNA, the CDR3 is TGTGCCAGCAGCCCCGGGGGGGGTGGGACAGATACGCAGTATTTT.

This clonotype was seen more than once but under ten times. The chain has TRBV5-1 and TRBJ2-2; perhaps TRBD1 as D (6 bases). The V end lost 0 bases, the J end lost 4 bases, and 10 bases lay between the germline ends. Looked up from germline, CDR1 is SGHRS and CDR2 is YFSETQ. The CDR3 spans 15 residues. The CDR3 DNA sequence: TGCGCCAGCAGCTTGGAAGGGGGTCGCACCGGGGAGCTGTTTTTT. Translated: CASSLEGGRTGELFF.